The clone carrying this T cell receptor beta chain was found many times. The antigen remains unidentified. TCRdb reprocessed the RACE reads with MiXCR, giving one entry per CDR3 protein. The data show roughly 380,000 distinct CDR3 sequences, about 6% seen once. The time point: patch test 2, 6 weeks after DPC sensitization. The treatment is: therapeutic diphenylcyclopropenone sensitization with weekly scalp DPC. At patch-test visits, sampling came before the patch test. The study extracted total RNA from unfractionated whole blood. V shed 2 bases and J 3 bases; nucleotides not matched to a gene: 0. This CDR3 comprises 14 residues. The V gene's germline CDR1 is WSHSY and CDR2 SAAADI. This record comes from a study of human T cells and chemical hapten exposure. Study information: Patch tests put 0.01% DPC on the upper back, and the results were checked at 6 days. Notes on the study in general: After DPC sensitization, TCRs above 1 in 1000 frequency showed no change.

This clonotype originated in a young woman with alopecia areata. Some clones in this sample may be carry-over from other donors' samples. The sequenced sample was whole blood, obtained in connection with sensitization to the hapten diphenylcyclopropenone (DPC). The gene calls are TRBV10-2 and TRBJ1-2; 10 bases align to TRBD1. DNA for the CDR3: TGCGCCAGCAGTGAGGGGACAGGGGACTATGGCTACACCTTC. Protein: CASSEGTGDYGYTF.